This TCR beta chain came from a study of response to subunit inactivated influenza vaccine. Notes on the study in general: Authors suggested few new T cells are recruited by each seasonal influenza vaccination.

CDR3 length equals 16 residues. J was trimmed by 3 bases and V by 5 bases; bases with no gene match: 9. CDR1 is SGHAT, CDR2 FQNNGV, per germline. One entry per CDR3 protein results from TCRdb running MiXCR on the RT-PCR reads. The sample has about 570,000 distinct CDR3 sequences; approximately 12% are singletons. With respect to this clonotype: Its target is unknown.

The source material was PBMCs from blood, sampled on the day of vaccination. The sequence was obtained from a middle-aged man who received an inactivated influenza vaccine. This rearrangement joins TRBV11-2 to TRBJ2-3, with 9 nucleotides matching TRBD1. CDR3 in amino acids: CASSVYRGRMTDTQYF. The DNA of the CDR3 is TGTGCCAGCAGCGTGTACAGGGGGCGGATGACAGATACGCAGTATTTT.